The sequence of this TCR beta chain was determined in a study of post-analysis software for immune sequencing data. Overall study findings and caveats: Samples prepared in the same batch strongly co-clustered by F measure. In multiple sclerosis, normalized Chao1 diversity was significantly below that of controls.

Remarks on this clonotype: As yet, its antigen is unknown.

The TCR beta cDNA libraries contained unique molecular identifiers. Each CDR3 protein gets one entry after TCRdb re-called the PCR reads with MiXCR. The table lists roughly 870,000 distinct CDR3 sequences, about 50% of them singletons, with about 4.5% in the top ten. The receptor comes from a girl under 18 with multiple sclerosis. The sample consisted of blood.

Here the CDR3 reads CASSKMQGSGANVLTF. The CDR3 coding sequence is TGTGCCAGCAGCAAAATGCAGGGCTCTGGGGCCAACGTCCTGACTTTC. The chain combines TRBV7-9 with TRBJ2-6; D might be TRBD1 (5 bases). Trimming shortened V by 5 bases and J by 0 bases, and 11 bases separated the two germline ends. The germline V gene has CDR1 SEHNR and CDR2 FQNEAQ (reference sequence). The CDR3 extends over 16 amino acids. Using reference TRBV7-9 and TRBJ2-6 for the parts outside the CDR3, the full variable domain is DTGVSQNPRHKITKRGQNVTFRCDPISEHNRLYWYRQTLGQGPEFLTYFQNEAQLEKSRLLSDRFSAERPKGSFSTLEIQRTEQGDSAMYLCASSKMQGSGANVLTFGAGSRLTVL.